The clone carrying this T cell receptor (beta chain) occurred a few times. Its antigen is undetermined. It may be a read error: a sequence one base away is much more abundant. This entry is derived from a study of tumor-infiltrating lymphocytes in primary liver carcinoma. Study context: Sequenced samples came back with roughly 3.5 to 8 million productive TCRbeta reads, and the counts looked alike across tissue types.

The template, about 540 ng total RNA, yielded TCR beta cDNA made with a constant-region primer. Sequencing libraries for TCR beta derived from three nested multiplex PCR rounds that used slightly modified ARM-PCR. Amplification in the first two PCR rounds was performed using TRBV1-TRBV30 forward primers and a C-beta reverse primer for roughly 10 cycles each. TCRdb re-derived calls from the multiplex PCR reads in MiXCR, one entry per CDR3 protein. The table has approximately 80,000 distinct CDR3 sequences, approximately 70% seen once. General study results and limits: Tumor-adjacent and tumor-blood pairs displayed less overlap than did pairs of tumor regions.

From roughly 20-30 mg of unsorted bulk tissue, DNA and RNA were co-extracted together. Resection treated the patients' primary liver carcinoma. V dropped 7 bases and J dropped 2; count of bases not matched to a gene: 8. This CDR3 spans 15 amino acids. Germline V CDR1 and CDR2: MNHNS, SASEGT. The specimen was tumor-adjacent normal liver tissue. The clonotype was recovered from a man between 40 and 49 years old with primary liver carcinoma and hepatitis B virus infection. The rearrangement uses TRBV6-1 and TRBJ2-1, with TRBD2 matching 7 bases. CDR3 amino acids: CASTLGAGAYNEQFF. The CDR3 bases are TGTGCCAGCACCCTAGGCGCGGGAGCCTACAATGAGCAGTTCTTC.